This entry concerns a single T cell receptor beta chain. This CDR3 spans 12 amino acids. V lost 2 bases and J 1 base, leaving 2 bases between the germline ends. This specimen comes from a study of blood T cell repertoires in COVID-19. Clones were sequenced by immunoSEQ multiplex PCR, and TCRdb holds only the in-frame ones, with some missing. The table has 57,000 or so clones, approximately 80% seen once; the top ten hold 18%. This TCR was sampled from a man aged 55 to 70 with acute or convalescent COVID-19. The genes are TRBV12-3 or TRBV12-4 and TRBJ1-1; no firm D call. The sequenced sample was peripheral blood. The CDR3: CASSLRNTEAFF. CDR3 DNA sequence: TGTGCCAGCAGTTTACGGAACACTGAAGCTTTCTTT.